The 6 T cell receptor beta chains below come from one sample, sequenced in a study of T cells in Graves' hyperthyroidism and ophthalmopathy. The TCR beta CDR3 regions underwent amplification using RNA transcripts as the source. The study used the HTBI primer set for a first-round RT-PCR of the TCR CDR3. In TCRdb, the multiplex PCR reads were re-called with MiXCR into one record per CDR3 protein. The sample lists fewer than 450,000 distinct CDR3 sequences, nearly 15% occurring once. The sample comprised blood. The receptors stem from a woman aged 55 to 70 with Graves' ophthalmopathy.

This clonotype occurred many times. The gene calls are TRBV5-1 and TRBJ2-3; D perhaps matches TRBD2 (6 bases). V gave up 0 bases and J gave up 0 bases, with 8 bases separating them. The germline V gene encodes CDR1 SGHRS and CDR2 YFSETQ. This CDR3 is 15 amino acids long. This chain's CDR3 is CASSLAGDSTDTQYF. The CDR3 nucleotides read TGCGCCAGCAGCTTGGCGGGGGATAGCACAGATACGCAGTATTTT.

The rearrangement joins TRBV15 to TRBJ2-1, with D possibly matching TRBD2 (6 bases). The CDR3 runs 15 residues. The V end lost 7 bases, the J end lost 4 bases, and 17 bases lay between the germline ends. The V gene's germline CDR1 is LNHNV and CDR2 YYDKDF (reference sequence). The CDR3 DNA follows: TGTGCCACCACGGAAAGCGGGTTCCTTTACAATGAGCAGTTCTTC. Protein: CATTESGFLYNEQFF.

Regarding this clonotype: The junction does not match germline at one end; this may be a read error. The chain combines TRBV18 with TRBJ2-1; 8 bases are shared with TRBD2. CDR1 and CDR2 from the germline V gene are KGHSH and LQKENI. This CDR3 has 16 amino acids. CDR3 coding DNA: TGTGCCAGCTCACCACCGGCGGGAGGATCCTACAGTGAGCAGTTCTTC. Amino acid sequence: CASSPPAGGSYSEQFF.

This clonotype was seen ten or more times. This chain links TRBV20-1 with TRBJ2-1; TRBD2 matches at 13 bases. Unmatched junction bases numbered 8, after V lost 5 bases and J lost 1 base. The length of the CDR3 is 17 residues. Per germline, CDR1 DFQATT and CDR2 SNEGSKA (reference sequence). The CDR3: CSAETSGRVSSYNEQFF. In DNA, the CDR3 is TGCAGTGCTGAAACTAGCGGGAGGGTTAGTTCCTACAATGAGCAGTTCTTC.

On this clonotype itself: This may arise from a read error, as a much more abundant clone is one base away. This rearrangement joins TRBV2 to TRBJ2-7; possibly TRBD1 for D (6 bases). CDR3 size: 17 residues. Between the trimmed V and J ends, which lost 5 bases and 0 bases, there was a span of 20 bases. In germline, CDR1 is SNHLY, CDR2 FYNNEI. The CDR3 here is CASSYSPDRSSSYEQYF. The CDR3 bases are TGTGCCAGCAGTTACAGCCCTGACAGGAGCTCCTCCTACGAGCAGTACTTC.

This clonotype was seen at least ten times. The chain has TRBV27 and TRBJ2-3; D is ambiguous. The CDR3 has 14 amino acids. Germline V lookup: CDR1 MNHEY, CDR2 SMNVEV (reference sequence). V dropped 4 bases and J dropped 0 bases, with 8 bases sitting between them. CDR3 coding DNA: TGTGCCAGCAGTTCGAGACTGAGCACAGATACGCAGTATTTT. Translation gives CASSSRLSTDTQYF.